This T cell receptor (beta chain) appears in the sequencing data of a study of cytomegalovirus exposure and HLA in healthy donors. Turning to the study itself: Later analysis reported that the 120 or so validation repertoires shared the platform of the approximately 690 first-cohort repertoires. Study-wide findings and caveats: With high specificity and sensitivity, the classifier reportedly diagnosed cytomegalovirus status. Under in vitro conditions, a few CMV-associated chains were confirmed as specific for CMV antigens.

CDR3 length: 17 residues. V lost 0 bases and J lost 3; bases outside the gene matches: 5. Germline lookup yields CDR1 SGHNT and CDR2 YENEEA. Only in-frame clones appear in the TCRdb table, and some are missing; sequencing was by immunoSEQ multiplex PCR. The sample lists around 75,000 clones, approximately 86% seen once, with about 3% in the top ten. A remark on this clone: Its target is not known.

Sequencing used PBMCs. This receptor was identified in a man in his thirties or forties in good health and CMV-seronegative. The chain combines TRBV11-3 with TRBJ2-1, with TRBD2 matching over 10 bases. CDR3 region: CASSLDPSGRDYNEQFF. The CDR3 bases are TGTGCCAGCAGCTTAGATCCTAGCGGGAGAGACTACAATGAGCAGTTCTTC. Full variable domain (missing parts from reference TRBV11-3 and TRBJ2-1): EAGVVQSPRYKIIEKKQPVAFWCNPISGHNTLYWYLQNLGQGPELLIRYENEEAVDDSQLPKDRFSAERLKGVDSTLKIQPAELGDSAVYLCASSLDPSGRDYNEQFFGPGTRLTVL.